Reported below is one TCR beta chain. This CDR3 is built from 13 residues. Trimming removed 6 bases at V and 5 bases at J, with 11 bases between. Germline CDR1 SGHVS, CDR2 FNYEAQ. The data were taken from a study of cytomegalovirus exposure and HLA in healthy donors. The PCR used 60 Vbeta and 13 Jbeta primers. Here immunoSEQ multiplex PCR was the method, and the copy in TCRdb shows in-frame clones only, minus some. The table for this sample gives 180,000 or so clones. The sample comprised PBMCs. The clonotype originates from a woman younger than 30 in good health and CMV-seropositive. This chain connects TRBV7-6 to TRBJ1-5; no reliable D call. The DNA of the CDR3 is TGTGCCAGCAGTTATTTACCGGATCAGCCCCAGCATTTT. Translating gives CASSYLPDQPQHF. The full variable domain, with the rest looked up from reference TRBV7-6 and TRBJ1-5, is GAGVSQSPRYKVTKRGQDVALRCDPISGHVSLYWYRQALGQGPEFLTYFNYEAQQDKSGLPNDRFSAERPEGSISTLTIQRTEQRDSAMYRCASSYLPDQPQHFGDGTRLSIL.